This TCR beta chain was documented in a study of T cells in Graves' hyperthyroidism and ophthalmopathy (dated by TCRdb to the late 2010s). As for the study more broadly: Peripheral blood samples were taken at the time of initial diagnosis, prior to any treatment. An independent validation cohort of fewer than 20 hyperthyroidism patients and about 16 patients who later progressed to ophthalmopathy tested prospective prediction of ophthalmopathy. The 100 or so discovery patients were divided at random into training and test sets in a 7:3 ratio. After sampling, hyperthyroidism patients received methimazole starting at 30 mg daily, and ophthalmopathy patients received high-dose intravenous methylprednisolone. TCR V-J signatures able to tell the groups apart were searched for in a discovery cohort of approximately 95 patients, of whom fewer than 45 had Graves' ophthalmopathy and about 60 had stable Graves' hyperthyroidism. The paper reports TCR Vbeta CDR3 sequencing of more than 120 peripheral blood samples: under 45 ophthalmopathy, under 80 hyperthyroidism and 17 progressor patients. The study also compared thyroid tissue and blood T-cell repertoires from 5 to 7 Graves' hyperthyroidism patients.

Only a few counts were recorded for this clonotype. Its recognized antigen is unknown. It has no much larger one-base neighbor in the sample; base qualities were not kept. Amplification of TCR beta CDR3 regions was carried out from RNA transcripts. The first round of RT-PCR for the TCR CDR3 was performed with the HTBI primer set and the Qiagen OneStep RT-PCR kit. The libraries were constructed in a second round of multiplex PCR and then size-selected and purified. Paired-end sequencing of the libraries was performed with 100 bp reads on an Illumina HiSeq2000. The original pipeline was this. SOAPnuke was used to process the raw data, with reads discarded if the reads contained adapters or uncalled bases, had a mean Phred below 15, or lacked an exact constant-primer or identifier match. High-quality paired reads were merged using COPE v1.2.5, and each unique nucleotide sequence was defined as a clonotype. Clonotypes were aligned to IMGT TRBV, TRBD and TRBJ reference segments using MiTCR v1.1. The analysis included only V-J combinations with a frequency above 0.0001, which together covered more than 99% of the repertoires. The TCS score was defined as F50 (clonal expansion) divided by E x V (chaos), with BLOSUM62-based TCRdist calculated between CDR3 peptides within each V-J. Welch's t-statistics and random forest reduced around 550 V-J features to around 14, which were used in a naive Bayes classifier (R e1071). TCRdb reworked the public reads: Q25 trimming with fastp, MiXCR clone assembly, productive beta chains retained. When rows share a CDR3 protein, they turn into one entry using the most common DNA and genes. The V and J calls come from TCRdb's annotation, not from the publication. This sample gives approximately 430,000 distinct CDR3 sequences in total; around 16% of them show up just once. The top ten hold roughly 14% of the sample.

Beyond this particular receptor, the publication reports: Sample size was not statistically predetermined, and blinding of investigators to group allocation was not performed. In validation, progression to ophthalmopathy was predicted by the model with approximately 67% sensitivity and around 75% specificity, a median of roughly 6.4 months before onset. Most expanded thyroid clonotypes (frequency above 0.001) were also detected in blood, a finding suggesting that blood repertoires may reflect thyroid immune responses. In cross-validation, a model built on a 13 V-J signature told ophthalmopathy apart from stable hyperthyroidism with approximately 91% sensitivity and about 81% specificity, and in testing the same model reached 80%/75%.

CDR1 and CDR2 are read off the germline V gene (reference sequence) as DFQATT and SNEGSKA. The CDR3, from cysteine to phenylalanine, totals 16 residues. CDR3 DNA is the only sequence kept; it has 48 bases, read in frame from the first base. At the junction V is shortened by 6 bases and J by 4 bases; bases outside the gene matches: 15. Graves' hyperthyroidism was defined as stable when no progression to ophthalmopathy occurred over 18 months of follow-up. The hyperthyroidism patients were between 18 and 65 years old and newly diagnosed, with a disease duration of less than 2 months. Any patient with an uncontrolled infection, another autoimmune disease, pregnancy or lactation was excluded. Diagnoses were established on the basis of clinical symptoms, serum thyroxine and TRAb, thyroid ultrasound, and orbital computed tomography. PBMCs were separated from roughly 10 ml of fresh peripheral blood using Ficoll-Paque density gradient centrifugation. Trizol reagent was used to extract total RNA, and RNA quality was then checked on an Agilent 2100 Bioanalyzer.

The chain joins TRBV20-1 to TRBJ2-1, with 7 bases aligning to TRBD2. The sequencing input was blood. This TCR derives from a woman between 18 and 29 years old with Graves' hyperthyroidism. In nucleotides, the sequence is TGCAGTGCAGGAGGGGAGGGCACGGGGAGGTACAATGAGCAGTTCTTC. This translates into CSAGGEGTGRYNEQFF.